Included here is one TCR beta chain sequence, with context. Source study methods: Researchers report that nucleated cell counts were estimated from reference gene primer amplification. Data came from immunoSEQ multiplex PCR; TCRdb stores just in-frame clones and leaves some out. V and J calls and clone size are those listed in that table; D and trimming were worked out from the DNA. Among 150,000 or so clones listed, approximately 80% were seen once. This entry comes from a study of blood T cell repertoires in COVID-19. On the study more broadly: T cells, B-cell-depleted T cells, or PBMCs supplied cDNA or gDNA.

Germline-derived CDR1 and CDR2 are SGHDT and YYEEEE. J lost 0 bases, V lost 4 bases, and 9 bases had no gene match. The CDR3 length is 16 residues. The specimen sequenced was PBMCs or T cells enriched from blood (not recorded which). The V gene is TRBV5-6, the J gene TRBJ1-2, with 7 bases fitting TRBD1. The clonotype was recovered from a man aged 35-49 years who had recovered from COVID-19. The DNA of the CDR3 is TGTGCCAGCAGCAGCCGACAGGGTGGCCCTAACTATGGCTACACCTTC. It encodes CASSSRQGGPNYGYTF.